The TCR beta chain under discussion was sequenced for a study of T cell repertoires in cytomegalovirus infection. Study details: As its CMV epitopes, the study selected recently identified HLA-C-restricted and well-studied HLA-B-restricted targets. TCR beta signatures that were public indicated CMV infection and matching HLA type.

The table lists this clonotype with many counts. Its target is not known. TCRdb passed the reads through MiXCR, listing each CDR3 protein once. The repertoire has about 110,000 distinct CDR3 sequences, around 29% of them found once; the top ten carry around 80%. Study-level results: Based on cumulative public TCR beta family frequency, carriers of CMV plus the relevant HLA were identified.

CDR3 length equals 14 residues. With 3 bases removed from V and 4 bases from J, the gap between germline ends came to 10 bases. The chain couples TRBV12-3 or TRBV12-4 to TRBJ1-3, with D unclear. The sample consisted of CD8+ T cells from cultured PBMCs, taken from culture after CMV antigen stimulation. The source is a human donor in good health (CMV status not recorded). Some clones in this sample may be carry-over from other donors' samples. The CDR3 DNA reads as TGTGCCAGCAGTTTCGGCAGTACCGGAAACACCATATATTTT. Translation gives CASSFGSTGNTIYF.